The clone carrying this T cell receptor (beta chain) was counted ten times or more. Its antigen remains unknown. The entry originates in a study of T cells in Graves' hyperthyroidism and ophthalmopathy. Findings and caveats of the study: Onset of ophthalmopathy came a median approximately 6.5 months after the model predicted it.

Germline assignment: CDR1 SGHRS and CDR2 YFSETQ. J gave up 6 bases and V 4 bases, and 7 bases lay outside the gene matches. This CDR3 contains 14 residues. RNA transcripts gave rise to amplified TCR beta CDR3 regions. Primed by the HTBI set, a first-round RT-PCR was run on the TCR CDR3. TCRdb fed the multiplex PCR reads into MiXCR, producing one record per CDR3 protein. The table has 95,000 to 110,000 distinct CDR3 sequences, roughly 15% seen once. The chain uses TRBV5-1 and TRBJ1-2, with TRBD1 identical over 9 bases. The sequenced sample consisted of blood. This clonotype originated in a woman aged 45-59 years with Graves' hyperthyroidism. CDR3 in DNA: TGCGCCAGCAGCCGGTTGGGACAGGGAGATGGCTACACCTTC. Translated, it gives CASSRLGQGDGYTF.